Listed below are T cell receptor beta chains from one sample, sequenced in a study of spatial heterogeneity in lung cancer. TCRdb processed the 5' RACE reads anew with MiXCR; each CDR3 protein has one entry. This sample has just under 95,000 distinct CDR3 sequences, with more than 10% found just once. The material sequenced was PBMCs, taken at surgery. The receptor set was obtained from a male donor with early-stage non-small cell lung cancer. The CDR3 runs from the conserved cysteine through the conserved F or W. The D gene is left open where the match is weak. Rows may omit the clone size; those that give it use once, few, many or a size class.

D	J	size	V	CDR3	DNA
-	TRBJ2-2	few	TRBV3-1	CASSQVVASPGELFF	TGTGCCAGCAGCCAAGTGGTGGCATCCCCCGGGGAGCTGTTTTTT
-	TRBJ1-2	-	TRBV20-1	CSATGLYGYTF	TGCAGTGCTACCGGTCTTTATGGCTACACCTTC
-	TRBJ2-1	many	TRBV12-3/TRBV12-4	CASSKGNEQFF	TGTGCCAGCAGCAAAGGCAATGAGCAGTTCTTC
TRBD2	TRBJ2-1	few	TRBV4-3	CASKSTSGMGEQFF	TGCGCCAGCAAGTCGACTAGCGGGATGGGTGAGCAGTTCTTC
-	TRBJ1-5	few	TRBV7-2	CASSLGTPNQPQHF	TGTGCCAGCAGCTTGGGGACACCGAATCAGCCCCAGCATTTT
-	TRBJ1-1	-	TRBV7-9	CASSAGRLGEAFF	TGTGCCAGCAGCGCCGGGCGCCTCGGCGAAGCTTTCTTT
-	TRBJ1-5	-	TRBV6-1	CASSEARGPQHF	TGTGCCAGCAGTGAAGCTCGGGGCCCCCAGCATTTT
-	TRBJ2-7	-	TRBV24-1	CATSDDRYEQYF	TGTGCCACCAGTGATGACCGGTACGAGCAGTACTTC
TRBD1	TRBJ1-6	few	TRBV11-2	CASSLIGTGTSPLHF	TGTGCCAGCAGCTTAATCGGGACAGGGACATCACCCCTCCACTTT
TRBD2	TRBJ2-5	few	TRBV25-1	CASSSPSGIETQYF	TGTGCCAGCAGTTCTCCTAGCGGGATTGAGACCCAGTACTTC
TRBD1	TRBJ2-7	few	TRBV20-1	CSAGGTGVTYEQYF	TGCAGTGCTGGAGGGACAGGGGTTACCTACGAGCAGTACTTC
-	TRBJ2-7	-	TRBV20-1	CSARARTGKTYEQYF	TGCAGTGCTAGAGCTAGAACAGGGAAAACCTACGAGCAGTACTTC
-	TRBJ1-2	few	TRBV7-2	CASTPAGNNYGYTF	TGTGCCAGCACGCCGGCCGGGAATAACTATGGCTACACCTTC
-	TRBJ2-5	-	TRBV7-9	CASSRGNRAQETQYF	TGTGCCAGCAGCCGGGGGAACAGGGCCCAAGAGACCCAGTACTTC
-	TRBJ2-3	-	TRBV12-3/TRBV12-4	CASFGGGGGPDTQYF	TGTGCCAGCTTTGGGGGAGGGGGCGGACCAGATACGCAGTATTTT
-	TRBJ2-5	few	TRBV7-2	CASSPKGSPSETQYF	TGTGCCAGCAGCCCCAAAGGTTCGCCCTCGGAGACCCAGTACTTC
TRBD1	TRBJ1-4	few	TRBV20-1	CSARDRGLGEKLFF	TGCAGTGCTAGAGACAGGGGGCTCGGTGAAAAACTGTTTTTT
TRBD2	TRBJ2-3	-	TRBV27	CASTPLWLAGGDTQYF	TGTGCCAGCACCCCCTTATGGCTAGCGGGAGGAGATACGCAGTATTTT
TRBD1	TRBJ1-6	many	TRBV5-6	CASSSWDRGSSYNSPLHF	TGTGCCAGCAGCTCGTGGGACAGGGGAAGCTCCTATAATTCACCCCTCCACTTT
TRBD2	TRBJ2-2	-	TRBV7-2	CASSLYKLAGAGELFF	TGTGCCAGCAGCTTATATAAGCTAGCGGGGGCCGGGGAGCTGTTTTTT
-	TRBJ1-4	many	TRBV3-1	CASSQGGGLNEKLFF	TGTGCCAGCAGCCAAGGTGGGGGCCTGAATGAAAAACTGTTTTTT
TRBD1	TRBJ2-1	many	TRBV6-2/TRBV6-3	CASTTRQDRKEQFF	TGTGCCAGCACCACTAGGCAGGACAGGAAAGAGCAGTTCTTC
-	TRBJ1-3	few	TRBV25-1	CASSESRFSGNTIYF	TGTGCCAGCAGTGAATCGAGGTTCTCCGGGAACACCATATATTTT
-	TRBJ1-4	many	TRBV28	CASIPAGDEKLFF	TGTGCCAGCATTCCGGCCGGCGATGAAAAACTGTTTTTT
TRBD2	TRBJ2-5	-	TRBV4-2	CASSSPSGRQETQYF	TGTGCCAGCAGCTCGCCTAGCGGGAGGCAAGAGACCCAGTACTTC
-	TRBJ2-3	many	TRBV13	CASSTSLRTQYF	TGTGCCAGCAGCACCTCCCTCCGTACGCAGTATTTT
TRBD2	TRBJ2-3	many	TRBV12-3/TRBV12-4	CASTPAGFVDTQYF	TGTGCCAGCACCCCAGCGGGGTTTGTAGATACGCAGTATTTT
-	TRBJ2-1	-	TRBV7-9	CASSSPLSVGANNEQFF	TGTGCCAGCAGCTCCCCCCTGAGTGTTGGGGCAAACAATGAGCAGTTCTTC
TRBD1	TRBJ1-1	-	TRBV20-1	CSATLTGSKNTEAFF	TGCAGTGCCACTTTGACAGGGAGCAAGAACACTGAAGCTTTCTTT
-	TRBJ2-1	-	TRBV10-3	CAISELEGRGNEQFF	TGTGCCATCAGTGAGTTGGAGGGCCGCGGCAATGAGCAGTTCTTC
TRBD1	TRBJ2-5	few	TRBV9	CASSARTGVQETQYF	TGTGCCAGCAGCGCCAGGACAGGAGTCCAAGAGACCCAGTACTTC
-	TRBJ2-2	-	TRBV11-1	CASSLWAGELFF	TGTGCCAGCAGCCTTTGGGCCGGGGAGCTGTTTTTT
TRBD2	TRBJ2-5	-	TRBV28	CASSSQAGTAF	TGTGCCAGCAGTTCCCAAGCGGGAACAGCCTTC
TRBD2	TRBJ2-7	-	TRBV29-1	CSVRTSGLYEQYF	TGCAGCGTCCGGACTAGCGGTCTCTACGAGCAGTACTTC
TRBD2	TRBJ2-5	-	TRBV28	CASSQQETSGFETQYF	TGTGCCAGCAGTCAACAGGAGACTAGCGGGTTTGAGACCCAGTACTTC
TRBD1	TRBJ2-1	few	TRBV6-1	CAAVQGGYNEQFF	TGTGCCGCGGTACAGGGGGGTTACAATGAGCAGTTCTTC
TRBD2	TRBJ2-6	-	TRBV20-1	CSAPGGTPGANVLTF	TGCAGTGCTCCCGGGGGGACCCCTGGGGCCAACGTCCTGACTTTC
-	TRBJ2-1	-	TRBV20-1	CSAGDHPQRNEQFF	TGCAGTGCTGGGGACCACCCCCAGAGGAATGAGCAGTTCTTC
-	TRBJ1-5	few	TRBV6-2/TRBV6-3	CASRADTPLQPQHF	TGTGCCAGCAGGGCGGACACCCCCCTACAGCCCCAGCATTTT
-	TRBJ1-1	few	TRBV6-6	CASSYGLGANTEAFF	TGTGCCAGCAGTTACGGTCTGGGGGCAAACACTGAAGCTTTCTTT
-	TRBJ2-2	few	TRBV5-5	CASTLAGNTGELFF	TGTGCCAGCACCCTTGCCGGGAACACCGGGGAGCTGTTTTTT
TRBD1	TRBJ2-7	few	TRBV7-6	CASSLAGTGNEQYF	TGTGCCAGCAGCTTAGCAGGGACAGGGAACGAGCAGTACTTC
TRBD2	TRBJ2-7	few	TRBV20-1	CSAPPSGRGYEQYF	TGCAGTGCTCCTCCTAGCGGGAGGGGCTACGAGCAGTACTTC
-	TRBJ1-6	-	TRBV7-2	CASSLGGKDSPLHF	TGTGCCAGCAGCCTGGGGGGCAAAGATTCACCCCTCCACTTT
-	TRBJ1-2	many	TRBV7-2	CASSQSSTGTYGYTF	TGTGCCAGCAGCCAATCCTCCACAGGAACCTATGGCTACACCTTC
-	TRBJ2-1	many	TRBV7-8	CASSLSTYNEQFF	TGTGCCAGCAGCTTAAGTACGTACAATGAGCAGTTCTTC
TRBD1	TRBJ1-2	many	TRBV4-3	CASSQVPDRVGYTF	TGCGCCAGCAGCCAAGTCCCGGACAGGGTTGGCTACACCTTC
-	TRBJ1-4	many	TRBV15	CATSRGTEPQLFF	TGTGCCACCAGCAGAGGGACAGAGCCTCAACTGTTTTTT